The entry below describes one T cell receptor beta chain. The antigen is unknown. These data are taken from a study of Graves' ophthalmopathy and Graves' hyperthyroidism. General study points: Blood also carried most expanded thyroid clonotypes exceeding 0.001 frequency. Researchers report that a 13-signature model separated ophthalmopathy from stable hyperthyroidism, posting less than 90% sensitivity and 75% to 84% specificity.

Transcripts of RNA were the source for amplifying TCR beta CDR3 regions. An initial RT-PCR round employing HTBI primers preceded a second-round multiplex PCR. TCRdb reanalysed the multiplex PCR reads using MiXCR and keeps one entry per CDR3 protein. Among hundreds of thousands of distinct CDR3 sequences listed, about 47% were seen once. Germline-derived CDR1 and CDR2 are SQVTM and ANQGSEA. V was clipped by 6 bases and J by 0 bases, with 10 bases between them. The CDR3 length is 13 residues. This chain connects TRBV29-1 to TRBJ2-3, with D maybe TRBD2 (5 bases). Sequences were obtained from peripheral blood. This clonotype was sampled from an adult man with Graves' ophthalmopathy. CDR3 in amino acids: CSVRTGSTDTQYF. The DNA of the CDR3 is TGCAGCGTCCGGACGGGGAGCACAGATACGCAGTATTTT.